This T cell receptor beta chain is from a study of tumor-infiltrating lymphocytes in primary liver carcinoma. Study overall: Per sample, productive TCRbeta reads numbered roughly 3.5 to 8 million, similar across tissue types. Study-wide results and caveats: Because of bulk unsorted sampling, CD4+ and CD8+ repertoires were not subjected to comparison. The study found a significantly higher top-250-clone fraction in tumors than in blood (p = 0.039).

This clonotype was detected once. Antigen unknown. The CDR3 does not end in the conserved phenylalanine or tryptophan, so this is likely a read error. Unsorted whole blood supplied the blood RNA, and germline DNA was isolated too. Total RNA amounting to roughly 450 ng was the source from which TCR beta cDNA was made with a constant-region primer. Three rounds of nested multiplex PCR with slightly modified ARM-PCR produced TCR beta libraries. TCRdb recomputed calls from the multiplex PCR reads with MiXCR, one row per CDR3 protein. The sample shows fewer than 350,000 distinct CDR3 sequences, about 65% of them seen only once. The sample comprised peripheral blood. The source of this sequence is a middle-aged man with primary liver carcinoma and hepatitis B virus infection.

The CDR3 sequence: CAISEALKSGRDSYEQYS. CDR3 sequence (DNA): TGTGCCATCAGTGAGGCCCTTAAGTCGGGACGGGACTCCTACGAGCAGTACTCC. The chain couples TRBV10-3 to TRBJ2-7; D is perhaps TRBD1 or TRBD2 (5 bases each). CDR3 size: 18 residues. CDR1 is ENHRY and CDR2 is SYGVKD in the germline V gene. The V end lost 2 bases, the J end lost 0 bases, and 20 bases lay between the germline ends.